This TCR beta chain was identified during a study of blood T cells in healthy people across ages. The CDR3 totals 15 residues. Trimming pared 0 bases from V and 4 bases from J, leaving 14 bases between. CDR1 is DFQATT, CDR2 SNEGSKA, per germline (reference sequence). The use of a sample-barcoded 5' primer and a J-beta primer mix characterized a second PCR of about 7 to 12 cycles. Each cDNA molecule carried a tag from a template-switch adaptor that contained 12 random nucleotides. Researchers report that each sample yielded at least 2.5 million CDR3-containing paired-end reads. Using its own MiXCR run on the 5' RACE reads, TCRdb lists one record per CDR3 protein. The data show hundreds of thousands of distinct CDR3 sequences, approximately 40% seen once. Remarks on this clonotype: Its antigen is not known.

Study outcomes and limitations: Among long-lived donors, naive CD4+ cells were more numerous and diversity higher than in aged donors.

The total RNA that was extracted per sample amounted to at least 5 micrograms. The source material was blood. The TCR comes from a man at least 80 years old in good health. The chain carries TRBV20-1 and TRBJ2-3; unclear D gene. CDR3: CSAREGNAPPDTQYF. The CDR3 DNA is TGCAGTGCTAGAGAGGGGAATGCACCTCCAGATACGCAGTATTTT.